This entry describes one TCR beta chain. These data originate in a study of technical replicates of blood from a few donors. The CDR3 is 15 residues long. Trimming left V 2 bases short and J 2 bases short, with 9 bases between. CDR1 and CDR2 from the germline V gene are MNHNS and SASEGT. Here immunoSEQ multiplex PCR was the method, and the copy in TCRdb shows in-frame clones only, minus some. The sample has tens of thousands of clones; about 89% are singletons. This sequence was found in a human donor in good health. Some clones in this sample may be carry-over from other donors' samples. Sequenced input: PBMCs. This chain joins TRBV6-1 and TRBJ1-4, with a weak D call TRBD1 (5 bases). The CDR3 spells CASSELAGTNEKLFF. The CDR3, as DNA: TGTGCCAGCAGTGAATTGGCAGGGACTAATGAAAAACTGTTTTTT.